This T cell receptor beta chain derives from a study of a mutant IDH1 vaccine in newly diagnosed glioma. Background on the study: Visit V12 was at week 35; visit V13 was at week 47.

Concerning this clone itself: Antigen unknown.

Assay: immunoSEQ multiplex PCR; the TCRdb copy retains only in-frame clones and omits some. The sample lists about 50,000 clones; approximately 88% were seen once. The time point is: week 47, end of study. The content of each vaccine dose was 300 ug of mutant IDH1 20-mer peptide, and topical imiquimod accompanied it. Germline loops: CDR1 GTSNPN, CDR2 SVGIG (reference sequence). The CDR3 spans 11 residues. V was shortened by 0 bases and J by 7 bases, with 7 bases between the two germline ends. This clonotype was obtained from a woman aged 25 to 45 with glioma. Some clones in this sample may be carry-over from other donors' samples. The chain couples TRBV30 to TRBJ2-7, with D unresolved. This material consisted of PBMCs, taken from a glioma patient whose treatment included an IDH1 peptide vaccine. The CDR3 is CAWSVIGEQYF. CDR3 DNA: TGTGCCTGGAGTGTAATAGGAGAGCAGTACTTC. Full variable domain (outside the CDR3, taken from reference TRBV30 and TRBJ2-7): SQTIHQWPATLVQPVGSPLSLECTVEGTSNPNLYWYRQAAGRGLQLLFYSVGIGQISSEVPQNLSASRPQDRQFILSSKKLLLSDSGFYLCAWSVIGEQYFGPGTRLTVT.